This T cell receptor (beta chain) was profiled in a study of T cell responses to AZD1222 COVID-19 vaccine (dated by TCRdb to about 2021). In the study overall: Because spike-specific TCR depth and breadth did not differ between the two schedules, AZD1222 recipients who got a second dose at roughly 4 weeks were pooled with those who got a second dose at roughly 12 weeks. A total of more than 230 trial participants underwent TCR sequencing, of whom 207 received two doses of AZD1222 and 26 received two doses of the MenACWY control vaccine. Enrollment into the trials was organized by age into subgroups of 18-55, 56-69 and 70-plus years, and those subgroups contained about 160, 30 and 59 TCR-sequenced participants, respectively. The study at large found these results: Nearly half of unique spike-specific TCRs reportedly recognized epitopes outside regions mutated in the B.1.351 and B.1.1.7 variants. After two AZD1222 doses, spike-specific TCR breadth and depth were significantly higher than at day 0 and than in MenACWY recipients. Only a handful of AZD1222 recipients were SARS-CoV-2 seropositive at baseline, limiting conclusions about previously exposed vaccinees. Because no day 14 peak-response samples were available, the repertoires could be characterized only after the peak T cell response. CD4 TCRs associated with the vaccine covered the entire spike protein, and the dominant responses were in regions 160-218 and 743-854. In the small 56-69-year group, the increase in depth fell short of significance, most likely because of low power. Participants were mostly white British and included more females than males, and it was suggested by the authors that clonal diversity may have been underestimated.

A note on this clone: It has no known antigen specificity. No base-level quality is on record; no much larger clone is a single base apart.

The CDR3 regions of human TCRbeta chains were analyzed by immunosequencing. Turning to the authors' computational methods: TCRs in the repertoires were compared against a reference library of SARS-CoV-2-specific TCRs that had been generated with the MIRA antigen-specificity platform. Breadth was defined as the fraction of unique TCRs that were SARS-CoV-2-associated, and depth was defined as the fraction of total T cells that were SARS-CoV-2-associated. Each spike-specific TCR was assigned to its reactive spike region and to a CD4 or CD8 class using the MIRA data. Log10-transformed breadth and depth values were compared by one-way ANOVA with Sidak's multiple comparisons tests. Here the immuneACCESS table is served through TCRdb, limited to in-frame sequences with V and J called. Missing clones are a known gap in these copies; in checked studies unresolved V genes cover under half, and the rest lacks a known reason. The V and J calls and clone size were taken over from that table, and D and trimming were inferred from the DNA. The sample table contains 150,000 to 200,000 clones; only one count was recorded for approximately 94% of them. The top ten clones comprise roughly a tenth of the sample.

The time point label here, explained by the study, means: baseline before first vaccination. Vaccinee samples came from UK trials COV001 and COV002, including a single-blind randomized controlled phase 2/3 trial of AZD1222 (ChAdOx1 nCoV-19) in healthy adults. Trial participant PBMC samples were collected at day 0 and day 28 after the second dose for TCRbeta chain sequencing. This receptor was taken from an adult in good health. The material was peripheral blood, obtained on day 0 of AZD1222 vaccination.

The CDR3 protein: CATSVGSEQFF. The nucleotide sequence is given as TGTGCCACCAGTGTCGGGAGCGAGCAGTTCTTC. The chain is assembled from TRBV24-1 and TRBJ2-1; TRBD2 is perhaps the D gene, given 6 matching bases. Taken from the germline V gene, the CDR1 and CDR2 loops are KGHDR and SFDVKD. The CDR3 holds 11 amino acids from the cysteine to the phenylalanine. Only the CDR3 DNA is retained, 33 bases long and in frame from the first base. V is clipped by 5 bases and J by 10 bases, and the sequence between their germline boundaries is 8 bases long.